Sequencing of this TCR beta chain was carried out in a study of blood T cell repertoires in COVID-19. The germline CDR1 and CDR2 sequences are SGHRS and YFSETQ. Trimming removed 3 bases from V and 1 base from J, with 11 bases in between. The length of the CDR3 is 14 residues. The data were produced by immunoSEQ multiplex PCR, yet TCRdb's version contains in-frame clones alone and is incomplete. The sample includes under 400,000 clones, roughly 86% of them seen just once. The chain recombines TRBV5-1 with TRBJ2-7; TRBD1 might be the D (5 bases). The sequence was obtained from a man aged 40-49 years in a cohort exposed to, infected with or recovered from COVID-19 (not recorded which). The specimen sequenced was PBMCs or T cells enriched from blood (not recorded which). CDR3 in amino acids: CASSSRQPSYEQYF. CDR3 bases: TGCGCCAGCAGCTCACGACAGCCTTCCTACGAGCAGTACTTC.